This T cell receptor beta chain was captured in a study of CD8+ T cells in alopecia areata. Sample treatment: oral pan-JAK inhibitor, 5-10 mg twice daily. CDR1 and CDR2 (germline): SNHLY, FYNNEI. The CDR3 is 15 amino acids. V shed 4 bases and J shed 1 base, with 12 bases lying between them. The sequencing template was cDNA reverse transcribed from extracted RNA. Libraries were prepared by immunoSEQ multiplex PCR; TCRdb keeps only in-frame clonotypes and omits some of them. The table lists 110,000 to 150,000 clones, less than 70% of them singletons. This TCR derives from a human donor with alopecia areata. The V call is TRBV2, the J call TRBJ2-3; no reliable D call. Sequenced material: CD8+ T cells sorted from blood, taken at week 4, from a patient treated with tofacitinib. The CDR3 sequence: CASSGLSSGTDTQYF. CDR3 in DNA: TGTGCCAGCAGTGGTCTCTCGTCGGGCACAGATACGCAGTATTTT.